The 22 T cell receptor gamma chains given below trace back to one sample, sequenced in a study of Vδ1+ human thymocytes. Study-level findings and limits: In the thymus, TRG and TRD repertoires looked highly polyclonal with Gaussian CDR3 lengths.

The template was reverse-transcribed extracted RNA. The CDR3 regions were amplified by multiplex PCR from V-gene primers to a constant-region primer. TCRdb used CATT to re-call clones from the multiplex PCR reads. The sample records thousands of gamma-chain clones, 40% to 50% being singletons. The antigens for these receptors are not known. Sequencing used Vdelta1+ gamma-delta thymocytes from the thymus. Specified subset: FACS-sorted CD3+ TCRalphabeta- TCRVdelta1+ TCRVdelta2- thymocytes. The source is a boy under two years old who had congenital heart surgery.

V usage is TRGV3 and J usage is TRGJ1 or TRGJ2. Since TCRdb gives no J gene, matching the DNA to germline was used here to assign it. The junction had 5 bases not matched to a gene; V was cut back by 3 bases and J by 3 bases. Germline V CDR1 and CDR2: VTNTFY, YDVSTARD (reference sequence). The CDR3 loop spans 13 amino acids. CDR3 sequence: CATWDVRYYKKLF. The CDR3 nucleotides read TGTGCCACCTGGGACGTCCGTTATTATAAGAAACTCTTT.

The V gene is TRGV8, the J gene TRGJ1 or TRGJ2. The J gene was not available in TCRdb and was assigned here by matching the DNA to germline segments. The CDR3 loop spans 11 amino acids. V lost 3 bases to trimming and J lost 8 bases; unmatched junction nucleotides: 4. The germline gives CDR1 VENAVY, CDR2 YDSYNSRV. The chain's CDR3 is CATWDVNKKLF. The CDR3 DNA sequence: TGTGCCACCTGGGATGTCAATAAGAAACTCTTT.

This chain links TRGV3 with TRGJ1 or TRGJ2. No J gene is reported in TCRdb; it was inferred here by comparing the DNA with germline. The CDR3 consists of 12 residues. CDR1 and CDR2 from the germline V gene are VTNTFY and YDVSTARD (reference sequence). Trimming removed 2 bases from V and 6 bases from J; junction bases left unmatched: 4. The CDR3 region has the DNA TGTGCCACCTGGGACATTACTTATAAGAAACTCTTT. Translation gives CATWDITYKKLF.

This clone came up a few times. The gene calls are TRGV9 and TRGJ1 or TRGJ2. The J gene, not given by TCRdb, was assigned here from a germline match of the nucleotide sequence. V lost 2 bases to trimming and J lost 3 bases; unmatched junction nucleotides: 4. The germline gives CDR1 GITISATS, CDR2 ISYDGTV (reference sequence). This CDR3 is 13 amino acids long. The CDR3 nucleotides are TGTGCCTTGTGGGAGGCGCCTTATTATAAGAAACTCTTT. It specifies CALWEAPYYKKLF.

The chain joins TRGV2 to TRGJP2. The J gene is absent in TCRdb and was assigned here via DNA matching to germline. CDR3 length: 18 residues. J was trimmed by 3 bases and V by 1 base; bases with no gene match: 14. Looked up from germline, CDR1 is EGSNGY and CDR2 is YDSYNSKV. The CDR3 DNA is TGTGCCACCTGGGACGGACCCCTTCCTTCGGGTAGTGATTGGATCAAGACGTTT. Protein product: CATWDGPLPSGSDWIKTF.

This clone was observed a handful of times. The rearrangement uses TRGV4 and TRGJ1 or TRGJ2. Germline CDR1 reads EGSTGY; CDR2 reads YDSYTSSV. CDR3 length equals 12 residues. V shed 5 bases, J shed 7 bases, and the junction held 8 bases outside the gene matches. The CDR3 coding sequence is TGTGCCACCTGGGCCCAACACTATAAGAAACTCTTT. Translation gives CATWAQHYKKLF.

The gene calls are TRGV5 and TRGJ1 or TRGJ2. CDR3 size: 11 residues. J was trimmed by 9 bases and V by 3 bases; bases with no gene match: 5. Germline CDR1 and CDR2: VINAFY and YDVSNSKD. Here the CDR3 reads CATWDEPKKLF. The CDR3 DNA reads TGTGCCACCTGGGACGAGCCTAAGAAACTCTTT.

V and J are TRGV3 and TRGJ1 or TRGJ2. The J gene, left out of TCRdb, was set here by checking the DNA against germline. The trim removed 3 bases at V and 9 bases at J, leaving 8 bases unmatched. The CDR3 sequence is 12 residues long. The germline V gene has CDR1 VTNTFY and CDR2 YDVSTARD (reference sequence). The DNA for the CDR3 is TGTGCCACCTGGGACGGGAGAGTTAAGAAACTCTTT. It yields the protein CATWDGRVKKLF.

This clone was counted only a few times. This chain links TRGV9 with TRGJ1 or TRGJ2. Trimming cost V 3 bases and J 3 bases; bases outside gene matches: 8. Per the germline V gene, CDR1 is GITISATS and CDR2 is ISYDGTV (reference sequence). The CDR3 extends over 14 amino acids. CDR3: CALWEPPPYYKKLF. Written as DNA, the CDR3 is TGTGCCTTGTGGGAGCCTCCTCCTTATTATAAGAAACTCTTT.

V gene TRGV5 combines with J gene TRGJ1 or TRGJ2. The CDR3 loop spans 11 amino acids. The germline CDR1 and CDR2 sequences are VINAFY and YDVSNSKD. J was trimmed by 12 bases and V by 0 bases; bases with no gene match: 5. The CDR3 DNA follows: TGTGCCACCTGGGACAGGCCTGGGAAACTCTTT. This translates into CATWDRPGKLF.

This clone came up once. The chain employs TRGV3 and TRGJ1 or TRGJ2. The J gene comes from matching the DNA to germline here; TCRdb lacks it. With 0 bases clipped from V and 10 bases from J, the junction kept 6 bases outside the gene matches. Germline lookup yields CDR1 VTNTFY and CDR2 YDVSTARD (reference sequence). The CDR3 is made up of 12 amino acids. DNA of the CDR3: TGTGCCACCTGGGACAGGTTCCCGAAGAAACTCTTT. It specifies CATWDRFPKKLF.

No V gene was called, though TRGJP1 was called as the J gene. The CDR3 is made up of 17 amino acids. The CDR3 loop reads CALWEVQRSPTGWFKIF. The CDR3 DNA reads TGTGCCTTGTGGGAGGTGCAAAGATCCCCCACTGGTTGGTTCAAGATATTT.

Of note for this clone: With a much larger clone just one base away, this may be a read error. V is TRGV9 and J is TRGJ1 or TRGJ2. TCRdb carries no J gene annotation; the J gene was assigned here by matching the DNA with germline. Germline V lookup: CDR1 GITISATS, CDR2 ISYDGTV (reference sequence). V gave up 2 bases and J gave up 6 bases; unmatched junction bases: 1. CDR3 length equals 11 residues. CDR3 in DNA: TGTGCCTTGTGGGAGGGTTATAAGAAACTCTTT. This encodes CALWEGYKKLF.

This clone turned up a few times. The genes are TRGV1 and TRGJ1 or TRGJ2. Being an ORF, TRGV1 has a function that is uncertain. The CDR3 has 11 residues. The J segment lost 11 bases and the V segment lost 2 bases, leaving 6 bases of the junction unmatched. CDR3 amino acids: CATWDKGEKLF. The CDR3 nucleotides read TGTGCCACCTGGGACAAGGGAGAGAAACTCTTT.

This clone was observed a few times. The rearrangement uses TRGV3 and TRGJ1 or TRGJ2. This CDR3 spans 13 amino acids. The trim removed 0 bases at V and 2 bases at J, leaving 1 base unmatched. Germline CDR1 is VTNTFY and CDR2 is YDVSTARD (reference sequence). The CDR3 sequence: CATWDRYYYKKLF. In nucleotides, the CDR3 is TGTGCCACCTGGGACAGGTATTATTATAAGAAACTCTTT.

The chain combines TRGV4 with TRGJ1 or TRGJ2. V shed 2 bases and J 7 bases; nucleotides not matched to a gene: 8. Germline V lookup: CDR1 EGSTGY, CDR2 YDSYTSSV. The CDR3 totals 13 residues. The DNA for the CDR3 is TGTGCCACCTGGGATGCTCTGAGGTATAAGAAACTCTTT. This translates into CATWDALRYKKLF.

The chain has TRGV3 and TRGJ1 or TRGJ2. Germline matching of the DNA provided the J gene here, since TCRdb leaves it blank. The CDR3 is 13 amino acids. Germline assignment: CDR1 VTNTFY and CDR2 YDVSTARD (reference sequence). V trimming: 0 bases; J trimming: 6 bases; junction bases outside the gene matches: 5. CDR3 nucleotides: TGTGCCACCTGGGACAGGCAGGCTTATAAGAAACTCTTT. Amino acid sequence: CATWDRQAYKKLF.

This clone has just a few counts. Germline is not matched at one junction end, which may reflect a read error. The chain has TRGV5 and TRGJ1 or TRGJ2. The CDR3 covers 18 residues. Germline CDR1 reads VINAFY; CDR2 reads YDVSNSKD. CDR3 sequence reads: CATWDRHSMRTHRGKKLF. The DNA of the CDR3 is TGTGCCACCTGGGACAGGCATTCTATGCGAACCCACCGTGGAAAGAAACTATTT.

This clone was counted a few times. The chain links TRGV4 to TRGJ1 or TRGJ2. Unmatched junction bases numbered 11, after V lost 0 bases and J lost 6 bases. The CDR3 is 15 amino acids. Germline assignment: CDR1 EGSTGY and CDR2 YDSYTSSV. The CDR3 region has the DNA TGTGCCACCTGGGATGGGCCTCATTCGGGTTATAAGAAACTCTTT. Translation gives CATWDGPHSGYKKLF.

The rearrangement links TRGV4 to TRGJ1 or TRGJ2. Here the J gene came from matching the DNA to germline, since TCRdb omits it. The CDR3 extends over 13 amino acids. Germline CDR1 EGSTGY, CDR2 YDSYTSSV. V shed 6 bases and J 3 bases; nucleotides not matched to a gene: 8. CDR3 coding DNA: TGTGCCACCTGGCCCCCCCCTTATTATAAGAAACTCTTT. It encodes CATWPPPYYKKLF.

V is TRGV8 and J is TRGJP. CDR1 and CDR2 (germline): VENAVY, YDSYNSRV. The CDR3 extends over 14 amino acids. V trimming: 5 bases; J trimming: 6 bases; junction bases outside the gene matches: 1. CDR3 in DNA: TGTGCCACCTGGGCAGAGTTGGGCAAAAAAATCAAGGTATTT. This sequence encodes CATWAELGKKIKVF.

V gene TRGV9 combines with J gene TRGJ1 or TRGJ2. This CDR3 spans 12 amino acids. V was clipped by 0 bases and J by 8 bases; unmatched bases: 4. Looked up from germline, CDR1 is GITISATS and CDR2 is ISYDGTV (reference sequence). The CDR3 nucleotides are TGTGCCTTGTGGGAGGTGCCCCATAAGAAACTCTTT. Translation: CALWEVPHKKLF.